A single sample gave rise to the 31 T cell receptor beta chains below, sequenced in a study of shared clonotypes between healthy human individuals. Method: immunoSEQ multiplex PCR; TCRdb's copy keeps in-frame clones and lacks some. The data show roughly 700,000 clones, around 90% seen once. The sample taken for sequencing was memory CD8+ T cells from PBMCs. Subset indicated: CD45RO+ cells pooled with CCR7-negative TemRA cells. The receptor source for this set is a man between 18 and 35 years old in good health. Some clones in this sample may be carry-over from other donors' samples.

The chain employs TRBV27 and TRBJ2-1, with 7 positions matching TRBD1. The CDR3 runs to 15 residues. The germline V gene has CDR1 MNHEY and CDR2 SMNVEV (reference sequence). V dropped 4 bases and J dropped 0; count of bases not matched to a gene: 3. CDR3: CASSSGQNSYNEQFF. CDR3 nucleotide sequence: TGTGCCAGCAGTTCGGGACAGAACTCCTACAATGAGCAGTTCTTC.

This sequence joins TRBV27 and TRBJ2-7; TRBD2 aligns across 9 bases. Trimming cost V 3 bases and J 2 bases; bases outside gene matches: 2. Per the germline V gene, CDR1 is MNHEY and CDR2 is SMNVEV (reference sequence). CDR3 size: 14 residues. The CDR3 DNA is TGTGCCAGCAGTTTCGGCGGGGGGGCCTACGAGCAGTACTTC. Its protein is CASSFGGGAYEQYF.

The chain is built from TRBV28 and TRBJ1-2; maybe TRBD1 (5 bases). This CDR3 is 15 amino acids long. V dropped 6 bases and J dropped 5 bases, with 19 bases sitting between them. Germline values: CDR1 MDHEN, CDR2 SYDVKM. CDR3 bases: TGTGCCAGCAGCCTCCAGGGAGCTCGGGGTTATGGCTACACCTTC. This encodes CASSLQGARGYGYTF.

The rearrangement links TRBV27 to TRBJ1-5; TRBD1 is a possible D gene (6 bases). The CDR3 runs to 16 residues. Trimming pared 7 bases from V and 6 bases from J, leaving 22 bases between. Germline CDR1 reads MNHEY; CDR2 reads SMNVEV (reference sequence). The DNA of the CDR3 is TGTGCCAGCACCCACCTACCCGGGCAGGGGATTCAGCCCCAGCATTTT. It is translated as CASTHLPGQGIQPQHF.

This clone was detected only once. Here the CDR3 DNA reads TGTGCCATCAGGGGATCGGGGGGCTACGAGCAGTACTTC. Protein product: CAIRGSGGYEQYF. The chain is built from TRBV28 and TRBJ2-7, with D tentatively TRBD2 (7 bases). CDR3 size: 13 residues. V was cut by 10 bases and J by 3 bases, with 16 bases left in between. Germline CDR1 and CDR2: MDHEN and SYDVKM.

This chain links TRBV6-1 with TRBJ1-5, with unresolved D. The CDR3 is made up of 14 amino acids. The germline V and J ends were trimmed by 4 bases and 3 bases, with 10 bases remaining between them. Germline values: CDR1 MNHNS, CDR2 SASEGT. The CDR3 region has the DNA TGTGCCAGCAGTGGGAGGGAATACAATCAGCCCCAGCATTTT. Translation gives CASSGREYNQPQHF.

The rearrangement joins TRBV11-2 to TRBJ1-1; the match to TRBD1 covers 9 bases. The germline V gene encodes CDR1 SGHAT and CDR2 FQNNGV. V lost 3 bases to trimming and J lost 8 bases; unmatched junction nucleotides: 4. The CDR3 loop spans 13 amino acids. CDR3 amino acids: CASSFNTGGEAFF. The CDR3 DNA reads as TGTGCCAGCAGCTTCAATACAGGGGGCGAAGCTTTCTTT.

The chain uses TRBV4-3 and TRBJ2-4, with 7 bases lining up with TRBD2. Germline V gene sequence: CDR1 LGHNA, CDR2 YSLEER. The CDR3 spans 13 residues. V lost 5 bases and J lost 6; bases outside the gene matches: 4. The CDR3 loop reads CASSEGRGNIQYF. For the CDR3, the DNA is TGCGCCAGCAGCGAGGGGAGGGGAAACATTCAGTACTTC.

The V call is TRBV9, the J call TRBJ1-2; D unresolved. Trimming took 0 bases from V and 6 from J, leaving 15 bases between them. The CDR3 spans 15 residues. In germline, CDR1 is SGDLS, CDR2 YYNGEE. This CDR3 reads CASSVDHRSRHGYTF. The CDR3 DNA follows: TGTGCCAGCAGCGTAGACCATCGGTCCCGGCATGGCTACACCTTC.

The chain uses TRBV27 and TRBJ2-5; no reliable D call. V dropped 5 bases and J dropped 1 base, with 8 bases sitting between them. The length of the CDR3 is 13 residues. The germline CDR1 and CDR2 sequences are MNHEY and SMNVEV (reference sequence). The CDR3 loop is CASSPQVQETQYF. In DNA, the CDR3 is TGTGCCAGCAGTCCCCAGGTCCAAGAGACCCAGTACTTC.

In regard to this clone: Within the sample, other DNA sequences also encode this same CDR3. The chain links TRBV7-9 to TRBJ1-4; TRBD1 is a possible D gene (5 bases). This CDR3 has 12 amino acids. V gave up 3 bases and J gave up 7 bases, with 6 bases separating them. Germline-derived CDR1 and CDR2 are SEHNR and FQNEAQ (reference sequence). The CDR3 bases are TGTGCCAGCAGCTTGGGGGGTGAAAAACTGTTTTTT. It specifies CASSLGGEKLFF. Full variable domain (missing parts from reference TRBV7-9 and TRBJ1-4): DTGVSQNPRHKITKRGQNVTFRCDPISEHNRLYWYRQTLGQGPEFLTYFQNEAQLEKSRLLSDRFSAERPKGSFSTLEIQRTEQGDSAMYLCASSLGGEKLFFGSGTQLSVL.

J is TRBJ2-3 and V is TRBV11-2, with D hard to call. CDR3 size: 16 residues. V was trimmed by 2 bases and J by 0 bases, leaving 12 bases between them. Per the germline V gene, CDR1 is SGHAT and CDR2 is FQNNGV. CDR3 DNA sequence: TGTGCCAGCAGCTTACCGGCAGTCCTAAGCACAGATACGCAGTATTTT. This translates into CASSLPAVLSTDTQYF.

Turning to this clone: This sample includes further DNA sequences coding for the same CDR3. The genes are TRBV27 and TRBJ2-7, with D uncertain. The CDR3 is 13 residues long. CDR1 is MNHEY, CDR2 SMNVEV, per germline (reference sequence). Trimming took off 5 bases at V and 0 bases at J, with 8 bases between the two ends. The chain's CDR3 is CASSPPSSYEQYF. CDR3 DNA: TGTGCCAGCAGTCCCCCAAGCTCCTACGAGCAGTACTTC.

A single count supports this clone. The rearrangement links TRBV15 to TRBJ2-4; 8 bases map to TRBD1. The V gene's germline CDR1 is LNHNV and CDR2 YYDKDF (reference sequence). The CDR3 runs to 17 residues. V lost 5 bases to trimming and J lost 1 base; unmatched junction nucleotides: 10. The CDR3 spells CATSGYRGATAKNIQYF. The CDR3 coding sequence is TGTGCCACCAGCGGATACAGGGGGGCCACGGCCAAAAACATTCAGTACTTC.

The chain couples TRBV18 to TRBJ1-1; D unresolved. Germline loops: CDR1 KGHSH, CDR2 LQKENI. The V gene lost 0 bases and the J gene lost 12 bases, with 14 bases spanning the gap. The CDR3 consists of 13 residues. The CDR3 DNA sequence: TGTGCCAGCTCACCACCGGCGGGAGGAGGGCCTTTCTTT. As protein: CASSPPAGGGPFF.

This chain uses TRBV19 with TRBJ2-7; D may be TRBD2 (6 bases). With 8 bases removed from V and 2 bases from J, the gap between germline ends came to 19 bases. Germline V CDR1 and CDR2: LNHDA, SQIVND (reference sequence). The CDR3 has 15 amino acids. CDR3 nucleotides: TGTGCCAGTGCGGCGGGGCAGGGCCCTCCCTACGAGCAGTACTTC. Translated, it gives CASAAGQGPPYEQYF.

The chain carries TRBV7-9 and TRBJ2-7, with D perhaps TRBD2 (7 bases). V lost 8 bases and J lost 0, with 11 bases in between. CDR3 length equals 13 residues. Germline lookup yields CDR1 SEHNR and CDR2 FQNEAQ (reference sequence). In DNA, the CDR3 is TGTGCCAGCGAGGGGGGGAGCTCCTACGAGCAGTACTTC. Translated: CASEGGSSYEQYF.

The V gene is TRBV5-1, the J gene TRBJ2-6; tentative D call: TRBD1 (6 bases). This CDR3 comprises 15 residues. Germline CDR1 and CDR2: SGHRS and YFSETQ. V lost 5 bases, J lost 2 bases, and 11 bases lay in between. The CDR3 sequence: CASRAGVTGANVLTF. DNA of the CDR3: TGCGCCAGCAGGGCAGGGGTAACTGGGGCCAACGTCCTGACTTTC. Based on the CDR3 plus reference TRBV5-1 and TRBJ2-6, the full variable domain is KAGVTQTPRYLIKTRGQQVTLSCSPISGHRSVSWYQQTPGQGLQFLFEYFSETQRNKGNFPGRFSGRQFSNSRSEMNVSTLELGDSALYLCASRAGVTGANVLTFGAGSRLTVL.

The chain recombines TRBV28 with TRBJ2-7, with D unresolved. The CDR3 consists of 14 residues. Germline CDR1 MDHEN, CDR2 SYDVKM. V lost 7 bases and J 0 bases, leaving 13 bases between the germline ends. CDR3 amino acids: CASTKSGSSYEQYF. Here the CDR3 DNA reads TGTGCCAGCACCAAGTCGGGCAGCTCCTACGAGCAGTACTTC. Full variable domain (remainder filled in from reference TRBV28 and TRBJ2-7): DVKVTQSSRYLVKRTGEKVFLECVQDMDHENMFWYRQDPGLGLRLIYFSYDVKMKEKGDIPEGYSVSREKKERFSLILESASTNQTSMYLCASTKSGSSYEQYFGPGTRLTVT.

The chain is built from TRBV30 and TRBJ2-7, with D possibly matching TRBD1 (5 bases). The CDR3 consists of 14 residues. Trimming shortened V by 0 bases and J by 2 bases, and 11 bases separated the two germline ends. The V gene's germline CDR1 is GTSNPN and CDR2 SVGIG (reference sequence). CDR3 bases: TGTGCCTGGAGTGTATTTCAGGGCCCCTACGAGCAGTACTTC. As protein: CAWSVFQGPYEQYF. The full variable domain, rest sourced from reference TRBV30 and TRBJ2-7, is SQTIHQWPATLVQPVGSPLSLECTVEGTSNPNLYWYRQAAGRGLQLLFYSVGIGQISSEVPQNLSASRPQDRQFILSSKKLLLSDSGFYLCAWSVFQGPYEQYFGPGTRLTVT.

As DNA, the CDR3 is TGTGCCAGCTCCCTGGCCAGGGGCCCTCCAGAAGAAGCTTTCTTT. This encodes CASSLARGPPEEAFF. The rearrangement joins TRBV7-8 to TRBJ1-1; D is perhaps TRBD1 (6 bases). Germline CDR1 and CDR2: SGHVS and FQNEAQ. The CDR3 is 15 amino acids. V was trimmed by 8 bases and J by 8 bases, leaving 24 bases between them.

In this sample, this clone turned up once. This CDR3 reads CASSQDIEANSYEQYF. CDR3 nucleotide sequence: TGCGCCAGCAGCCAAGATATCGAGGCAAATTCCTACGAGCAGTACTTC. The chain recombines TRBV4-1 with TRBJ2-7; D remains ambiguous. The germline V gene encodes CDR1 MGHRA and CDR2 YSYEKL. Trimming took off 0 bases at V and 1 base at J, with 13 bases between the two ends. This CDR3 region has 16 residues.

This rearrangement joins TRBV7-9 to TRBJ1-2; weak D call: TRBD1 (6 bases). CDR3 length: 15 residues. Germline assignment: CDR1 SEHNR and CDR2 FQNEAQ (reference sequence). The ends were cut back, 5 bases at V and 7 bases at J, with 20 bases in the middle. CDR3 sequence (DNA): TGTGCCAGCAGCACCCAGGCCCCCAGGGGTAGTGGCTACACCTTC. Encoded protein: CASSTQAPRGSGYTF.

The chain combines TRBV7-9 with TRBJ2-7; D is perhaps TRBD1 or TRBD2 (5 bases each). Trimming took 0 bases from V and 7 from J, leaving 10 bases between them. The germline CDR1 and CDR2 sequences are SEHNR and FQNEAQ (reference sequence). The CDR3 is 13 residues long. CDR3 amino acids: CASSLAVGEEQYF. CDR3 DNA sequence: TGTGCCAGCAGCTTAGCCGTAGGGGAGGAGCAGTACTTC. The variable domain in full, completed from reference TRBV7-9 and TRBJ2-7, reads DTGVSQNPRHKITKRGQNVTFRCDPISEHNRLYWYRQTLGQGPEFLTYFQNEAQLEKSRLLSDRFSAERPKGSFSTLEIQRTEQGDSAMYLCASSLAVGEEQYFGPGTRLTVT.

In DNA form, the CDR3 reads TGTGCCAGCAGCTCGCCCGGACTAGGGGCCGGGGAGCTGTTTTTT. It specifies CASSSPGLGAGELFF. The gene calls are TRBV11-2 and TRBJ2-2; 7 nucleotides agree with TRBD2. Germline V gives CDR1 SGHAT, CDR2 FQNNGV. Losses at the gene ends were 4 bases for V and 6 bases for J; bases not matched to a gene: 8. This CDR3 contains 15 residues.

This sequence joins TRBV9 and TRBJ2-1; 13 bases are a match to TRBD2. The J segment lost 2 bases and the V segment lost 0 bases, leaving 17 bases of the junction unmatched. Germline CDR1 reads SGDLS; CDR2 reads YYNGEE. The CDR3 is 22 residues long. The CDR3 protein is CASSVGGTSGIYLIGPYNEQFF. The CDR3 bases are TGTGCCAGCAGCGTAGGTGGGACTAGCGGGATTTATTTGATTGGCCCCTACAATGAGCAGTTCTTC. The complete variable domain, with remaining parts taken from reference TRBV9 and TRBJ2-1, reads DSGVTQTPKHLITATGQRVTLRCSPRSGDLSVYWYQQSLDQGLQFLIQYYNGEERAKGNILERFSAQQFPDLHSELNLSSLELGDSALYFCASSVGGTSGIYLIGPYNEQFFGPGTRLTVL.

The rearrangement links TRBV2 to TRBJ1-1, with D maybe TRBD1 (6 bases). The CDR3 contains 9 residues. Germline V gives CDR1 SNHLY, CDR2 FYNNEI. Trimming stripped 6 bases from V and 10 bases from J, with 6 bases between. The CDR3 DNA is TGTGCCAGCAGGACAGGAGCTTTCTTT. Translation gives CASRTGAFF.

The genes are TRBV14 and TRBJ1-1; TRBD1 might be the D (6 bases). V gave up 3 bases and J gave up 4 bases, with 15 bases separating them. CDR3 size: 15 residues. Germline V lookup: CDR1 SGHDN, CDR2 FVKESK. Written as DNA, the CDR3 is TGTGCCAGCAGCCATGTTAGGCGGGGGGCCACTGAAGCTTTCTTT. Translation gives CASSHVRRGATEAFF.

On this clone itself: The same CDR3 arises from other DNA sequences in this sample as well. This chain joins TRBV6-5 and TRBJ1-1; D not certain. The CDR3 contains 11 residues. Germline lookup yields CDR1 MNHEY and CDR2 SVGAGI. Trimming removed 6 bases at V and 4 bases at J, with 6 bases between. The CDR3 loop reads CASSPGTEAFF. CDR3 bases: TGTGCCAGCAGCCCGGGCACTGAAGCTTTCTTT.

This clone was recorded many times. This chain uses TRBV18 with TRBJ1-1; D perhaps matches TRBD1 (5 bases). Germline V gene lookup returns CDR1 KGHSH and CDR2 LQKENI. The CDR3 extends over 15 amino acids. The V gene lost 0 bases and the J gene lost 1 base, with 9 bases spanning the gap. DNA for the CDR3: TGTGCCAGCTCACCACCCTCTGGGGCGAACACTGAAGCTTTCTTT. This translates into CASSPPSGANTEAFF.

The chain joins TRBV30 to TRBJ2-1; 7 nucleotides align to TRBD1. This CDR3 has 15 amino acids. Germline lookup yields CDR1 GTSNPN and CDR2 SVGIG (reference sequence). The J segment lost 9 bases and the V segment lost 4 bases, leaving 15 bases of the junction unmatched. CDR3: CAWNRDSKLLSEQFF. Written as DNA, the CDR3 is TGTGCCTGGAATAGGGACAGCAAACTCCTTAGTGAGCAGTTCTTC.